A single sample gave rise to the 17 T cell receptor beta chains below, sequenced in a study of shared clonotypes between healthy human individuals. Repertoires were generated with immunoSEQ multiplex PCR, while TCRdb's copy carries only in-frame clones and drops some. The data hold about 2,500,000 clones, with more than 80% observed a single time. The sample comprised naive CD4+ T cells sorted from blood. Subset indicated: CD45RA+ positively selected. The source of these receptors is a man aged 18 to 29 in good health.

This clone has just one count. V and J are TRBV18 and TRBJ2-2, with 13 positions matching TRBD2. Germline V gene data show CDR1 as KGHSH and CDR2 as LQKENI. The CDR3 is 22 residues long. After removal of 3 bases from V and 1 base from J, the junction contained 17 bases not matched to a gene. The CDR3 DNA is TGTGCCAGCTCACCTAATCCCCTCCCGGGACTAGCGGGGTTACTGAACACCGGGGAGCTGTTTTTT. It specifies CASSPNPLPGLAGLLNTGELFF.

With regard to this clone: In the same sample, other DNA sequences code for this CDR3. V and J are TRBV5-1 and TRBJ2-5; D not resolved. V lost 0 bases and J lost 2, with 8 bases in between. Germline V gives CDR1 SGHRS, CDR2 YFSETQ. The CDR3 is made up of 14 amino acids. CDR3 protein: CASSLGTVQETQYF. In nucleotides, the CDR3 is TGCGCCAGCAGCTTGGGCACTGTACAAGAGACCCAGTACTTC.

The V gene is TRBV28, the J gene TRBJ2-7; the match to TRBD2 covers 14 bases. There are 18 residues in the CDR3. V shed 2 bases and J 6 bases; nucleotides not matched to a gene: 12. Germline CDR1 is MDHEN and CDR2 is SYDVKM. The CDR3 bases are TGTGCCAGCAGTTTAAGGGGGACTAGCGGGGGCCTTACACGCGAGCAGTACTTC. Translating it yields CASSLRGTSGGLTREQYF.

A single count supports this clone. The chain carries TRBV13 and TRBJ2-1, with 8 bases that match TRBD2. The CDR3 consists of 19 residues. CDR1 is PRHDT, CDR2 FYEKMQ, per germline (reference sequence). The V gene end was trimmed by 2 bases and the J gene end by 5 bases; junction bases not matched to a gene: 17. The CDR3 DNA sequence: TGTGCCAGCAGCTTAAGCGGACTAGCCCCCAACGAGGGAAACAATGAGCAGTTCTTC. It translates to CASSLSGLAPNEGNNEQFF.

This clone was seen only once. The chain combines TRBV12-5 with TRBJ1-1, with TRBD1 matching 12 bases. Trimming removed 1 base from V and 4 bases from J; junction bases left unmatched: 10. This CDR3 is 18 amino acids long. Germline V gene sequence: CDR1 LGHNT, CDR2 FRNRAP. This CDR3 is CASGLAGTGGTAGTEAFF. Here the CDR3 DNA reads TGTGCTAGTGGTTTGGCCGGGACAGGGGGCACTGCGGGCACTGAAGCTTTCTTT.

V and J are TRBV18 and TRBJ2-4; D gene uncertain. V lost 0 bases to trimming and J lost 2 bases, with 8 bases between them. The germline gives CDR1 KGHSH, CDR2 LQKENI. This CDR3 region has 15 residues. The CDR3: CASSPPSQSKNIQYF. The CDR3 nucleotides read TGTGCCAGCTCACCACCCAGTCAGTCCAAAAACATTCAGTACTTC. Drawing the rest from reference TRBV18 and TRBJ2-4, the complete variable domain is NAGVMQNPRHLVRRRGQEARLRCSPMKGHSHVYWYRQLPEEGLKFMVYLQKENIIDESGMPKERFSAEFPKEGPSILRIQQVVRGDSAAYFCASSPPSQSKNIQYFGAGTRLSVL.

J is TRBJ2-5 and V is TRBV11-2; TRBD2 agrees at 14 bases. CDR1 is SGHAT and CDR2 is FQNNGV in the germline V gene. This CDR3 comprises 17 residues. With V trimmed by 5 bases and J by 4 bases, 9 bases remained unmatched. CDR3 DNA sequence: TGTGCCAGCAGCCCGACTAGCGGGAGGGCCAAAGGAGAGACCCAGTACTTC. Protein: CASSPTSGRAKGETQYF.

V is TRBV15 and J is TRBJ2-5, with a weak D call TRBD2 (5 bases). The CDR3 spans 15 residues. V gave up 0 bases and J gave up 3 bases, with 11 bases separating them. Germline V gives CDR1 LNHNV, CDR2 YYDKDF (reference sequence). In nucleotides, the CDR3 is TGTGCCACCAGCAGAGAAAGGCTCGGGGAAGAGACCCAGTACTTC. Translated, it gives CATSRERLGEETQYF.

The gene calls are TRBV30 and TRBJ2-4; 7 nucleotides line up with TRBD2. The CDR3 is made up of 14 amino acids. Germline CDR1 is GTSNPN and CDR2 is SVGIG (reference sequence). J lost 6 bases, V lost 0 bases, and 5 bases had no gene match. In DNA, the CDR3 is TGTGCCTGGAGTGTAGGGGAGGGGAGAAACATTCAGTACTTC. This codes for CAWSVGEGRNIQYF.

This clone has a single count. This rearrangement joins TRBV21-1 to TRBJ1-5. TRBV21-1 is recorded as a pseudogene. There are 17 residues in the CDR3. The DNA for the CDR3 is TGTGCCAGCAGCAAAGATAACGGGGACGAGGGCAATCAGCCCCAGCATTTT. It is translated as CASSKDNGDEGNQPQHF.

This clone has just one count. The rearrangement uses TRBV11-2 and TRBJ2-3, with 7 bases fitting TRBD2. CDR1 is SGHAT and CDR2 is FQNNGV in the germline V gene. The CDR3 spans 16 residues. Trimming removed 4 bases from V and 3 bases from J; junction bases left unmatched: 10. CDR3: CASSSAGLLKTDTQYF. The CDR3 DNA is TGTGCCAGCAGCTCGGCGGGACTATTAAAAACAGATACGCAGTATTTT. Using reference TRBV11-2 and TRBJ2-3 for the parts outside the CDR3, the full variable domain is EAGVAQSPRYKIIEKRQSVAFWCNPISGHATLYWYQQILGQGPKLLIQFQNNGVVDDSQLPKDRFSAERLKGVDSTLKIQPAKLEDSAVYLCASSSAGLLKTDTQYFGPGTRLTVL.

The chain couples TRBV15 to TRBJ2-5; the D is unclear. The CDR3 runs 13 residues. V was pared by 5 bases and J by 5 bases, with 12 bases between. Germline CDR1 LNHNV, CDR2 YYDKDF (reference sequence). The chain's CDR3 is CATSGGVRETQYF. The CDR3 DNA follows: TGTGCCACCAGCGGTGGGGTTCGGGAGACCCAGTACTTC.

The rearrangement joins TRBV5-1 to TRBJ1-2; no definite D call. The V end lost 1 base, the J end lost 0 bases, and 4 bases lay between the germline ends. This CDR3 region has 13 residues. In germline, CDR1 is SGHRS, CDR2 YFSETQ. CDR3 amino acids: CASSLRANYGYTF. CDR3 nucleotide sequence: TGCGCCAGCAGCTTGAGAGCTAACTATGGCTACACCTTC.

CDR3 DNA: TGTGCCAGTAGTTCCCCCGTAGCAGGGGCCCATGGCTACACCTTC. Protein product: CASSSPVAGAHGYTF. This chain uses TRBV19 with TRBJ1-2; weak D call: TRBD1 (6 bases). This CDR3 region has 15 residues. Trimming left V 5 bases short and J 6 bases short, with 19 bases between. CDR1 is LNHDA, CDR2 SQIVND, per germline (reference sequence).

This chain connects TRBV7-2 to TRBJ2-1, with D possibly TRBD1 on 6 matching bases. Germline loops: CDR1 SGHTA, CDR2 FQGNSA. Trimming pared 5 bases from V and 5 bases from J, leaving 16 bases between. The CDR3 contains 15 residues. The CDR3 region has the DNA TGTGCCAGCAGCCACTCCGGGACAAATAACAATGAGCAGTTCTTC. It codes for CASSHSGTNNNEQFF.

The chain uses TRBV4-3 and TRBJ1-2, with 8 nucleotides matching TRBD1. Trimming took 2 bases from V and 6 from J; bases not matched to a gene: 8. The CDR3 covers 15 residues. CDR1 is LGHNA, CDR2 YSLEER, per germline. CDR3 DNA sequence: TGCGCCAGCAGCCAATCACAGGGGGTCGCAAATGGCTACACCTTC. As protein: CASSQSQGVANGYTF.

This rearrangement joins TRBV4-1 to TRBJ2-1; 9 bases fit TRBD2. The CDR3 is 15 residues long. V lost 8 bases and J lost 1; bases outside the gene matches: 6. The germline CDR1 and CDR2 sequences are MGHRA and YSYEKL. The CDR3 spells CASSRAGGSYNEQFF. CDR3 DNA sequence: TGCGCCAGCTCTAGAGCGGGAGGTTCCTACAATGAGCAGTTCTTC.